The entry below describes one TCR beta chain. Its antigen is still unknown. The PCR contained 60 Vbeta and 13 Jbeta primers. The repertoire was sequenced with immunoSEQ multiplex PCR; TCRdb's copy has only in-frame clones and lacks some. The sample lists some 150,000 clones; about 72% were seen once. The data are from a study of cytomegalovirus exposure and HLA in healthy donors. Background on the study: Within an early data release were 65 million to 90 million unique TCRs drawn from HLA-typed donors. Study outcomes and limitations: Diagnosis of cytomegalovirus status made by the classifier reportedly showed high specificity and sensitivity. The study reported that TCR beta sequences accurately predicted HLA-A and HLA-B alleles in most subjects.

V gave up 1 base and J gave up 0 bases; unmatched junction bases: 3. The germline CDR1 and CDR2 sequences are LGHNA and YNFKEQ. This CDR3 comprises 17 residues. The sequenced material came from PBMCs. The chain combines TRBV4-2 with TRBJ2-1; 10 bases are shared with TRBD2. This TCR was sampled from a man in his sixties in good health and CMV-seronegative. This CDR3 reads CASSQGSGGGSYNEQFF. CDR3 DNA: TGTGCCAGCAGCCAAGGAAGCGGGGGGGGCTCCTACAATGAGCAGTTCTTC.